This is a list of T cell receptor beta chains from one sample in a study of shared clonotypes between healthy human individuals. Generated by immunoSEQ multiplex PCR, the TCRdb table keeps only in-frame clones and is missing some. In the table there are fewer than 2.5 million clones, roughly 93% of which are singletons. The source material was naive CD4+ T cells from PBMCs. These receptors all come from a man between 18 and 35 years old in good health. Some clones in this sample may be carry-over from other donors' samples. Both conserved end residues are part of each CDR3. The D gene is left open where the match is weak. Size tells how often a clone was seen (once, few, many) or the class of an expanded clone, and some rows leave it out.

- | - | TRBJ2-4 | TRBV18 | TGTGCCAGCTCACCACGAGCGGTTGACAAAAACATTCAGTACTTC | CASSPRAVDKNIQYF
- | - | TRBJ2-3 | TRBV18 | TGTGCCAGCTCACCCATTCCCATTCAGTTAGCGCCTAGCACAGATACGCAGTATTTT | CASSPIPIQLAPSTDTQYF
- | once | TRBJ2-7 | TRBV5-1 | TGCGCCAGCAGCCCAACACCGGGGAGCTCCTACGAGCAGTACTTC | CASSPTPGSSYEQYF
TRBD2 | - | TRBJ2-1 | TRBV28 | TGTGCCAGCACCCGGTCCCTAGCGGGAGGAAGACATGAGCAGTTCTTC | CASTRSLAGGRHEQFF
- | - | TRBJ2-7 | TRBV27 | TGTGCCAGCAGTTCGACGGGCCTGGCATCCTACGAGCAGTACTTC | CASSSTGLASYEQYF
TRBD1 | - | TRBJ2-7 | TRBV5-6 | TGTGCCAGCAGCCAATTCCCGGGACAGCGATACGAGCAGTACTTC | CASSQFPGQRYEQYF
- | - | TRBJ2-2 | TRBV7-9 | TGTGCCAGCAGCTTATACCCGCGTGGGAACACCGGGGAGCTGTTTTTT | CASSLYPRGNTGELFF
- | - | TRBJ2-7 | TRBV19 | TGTGCCAGTAACCCTCGGGATACATACGAGCAGTACTTC | CASNPRDTYEQYF
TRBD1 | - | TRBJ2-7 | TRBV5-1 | TGCGCCAGCAGCCTGGGACAGACCGAGCAGTACTTC | CASSLGQTEQYF
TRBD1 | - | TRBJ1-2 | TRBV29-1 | TGCAGCGTTGAAGATCTACAGGGGCGAAGCTACACCTTC | CSVEDLQGRSYTF
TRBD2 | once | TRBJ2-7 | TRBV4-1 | TGCGCCAGCAGCCAAGATCCGCCCCCGTTATGGCGGGAGTTCCACGAGCAGTACTTC | CASSQDPPPLWREFHEQYF
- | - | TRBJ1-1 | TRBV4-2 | TGTGCCAGCAGCCAAGACGGGCCGAACACTGAAGCTTTCTTT | CASSQDGPNTEAFF
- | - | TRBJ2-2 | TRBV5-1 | TGCGCCAGCAGCCCTGAGGGGGGCAGGGGAGACACCGGGGAGCTGTTTTTT | CASSPEGGRGDTGELFF
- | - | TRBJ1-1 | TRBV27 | TGTGCCAGCAGTTTACCCCGCGGGGGGAACACTGAAGCTTTCTTT | CASSLPRGGNTEAFF
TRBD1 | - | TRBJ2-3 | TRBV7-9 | TGTGCCAGCAGCAGAATACAGGGGGGAGGAGATACGCAGTATTTT | CASSRIQGGGDTQYF
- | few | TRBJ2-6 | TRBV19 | TGTGCCAGTAGTATAGGCTCTGGGGCCAACGTCCTGACTTTC | CASSIGSGANVLTF
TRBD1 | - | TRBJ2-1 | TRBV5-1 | TGCGCCAGCAGCGGGGGACAGGGGTACAATGAGCAGTTCTTC | CASSGGQGYNEQFF
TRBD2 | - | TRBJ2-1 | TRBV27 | TGTGCCTCGGGGGGGGTTGGCCAGCAGTTCTTC | CASGGVGQQFF
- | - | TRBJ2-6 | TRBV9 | TGTGCCAGCAGCGCGGGACCATCGGGGGCCAACGTCCTGACTTTC | CASSAGPSGANVLTF
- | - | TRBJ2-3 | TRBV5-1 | TGCGCCAGCAGCTTGGACAGCAGCACAGATACGCAGTATTTT | CASSLDSSTDTQYF
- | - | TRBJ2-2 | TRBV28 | TGTGCCAGCAGATTGAGCAGGGTGACCGGGGAGCTGTTTTTT | CASRLSRVTGELFF
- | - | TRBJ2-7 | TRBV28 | TGTGCCAGCAGTTCTACAGGCTACGAGCAGTACTTC | CASSSTGYEQYF
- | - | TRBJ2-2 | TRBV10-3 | TGTGCCATCAGTGAGTCAAGAACCGGGGAGCTGTTTTTT | CAISESRTGELFF
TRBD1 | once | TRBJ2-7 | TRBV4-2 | TGTGCCAGCAGCCAAGATTGGGGACAGATCTACGAGCAGTACTTC | CASSQDWGQIYEQYF
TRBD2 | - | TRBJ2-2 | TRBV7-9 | TGTGCCAGCAGCTTAAGCGGGAGGGGTGGCACCGGGGAGCTGTTTTTT | CASSLSGRGGTGELFF
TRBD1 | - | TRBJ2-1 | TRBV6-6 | TGTGCCAGCACCAACCGGGACAGGGACATCAATGAGCAGTTCTTC | CASTNRDRDINEQFF
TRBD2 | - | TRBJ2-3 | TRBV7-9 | TGTGCCAGCAGCTTAGAACCTAGCGGATCGAACACAGATACGCAGTATTTT | CASSLEPSGSNTDTQYF
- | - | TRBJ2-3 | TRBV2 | TGTGCCAGCAGTGAAGCGACAGATACGCAGTATTTT | CASSEATDTQYF
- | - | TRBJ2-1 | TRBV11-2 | TGTGCCAGCAGCTCGGCGTTGGGCTCCTACAATGAGCAGTTCTTC | CASSSALGSYNEQFF
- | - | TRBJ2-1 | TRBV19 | TGTGCCAGTAGGGGCGGAACGCCCAGCTCCTACAATGAGCAGTTCTTC | CASRGGTPSSYNEQFF
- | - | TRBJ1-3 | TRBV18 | TGTGCCAGCTCACCGGGGGTATTCTCTGGAAACACCATATATTTT | CASSPGVFSGNTIYF
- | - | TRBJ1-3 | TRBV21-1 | - | CASSNWFGSGIGRGNTIYF
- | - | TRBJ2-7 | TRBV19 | TGTGCCAGTAGTATAGCAGCTGGCTACGAGCAGTACTTC | CASSIAAGYEQYF
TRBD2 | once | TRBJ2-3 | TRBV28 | TGTGCCAGCAGGGGGATGGGACTAGCGGTCGGACGGAGCACAGATACGCAGTATTTT | CASRGMGLAVGRSTDTQYF
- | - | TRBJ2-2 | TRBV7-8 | TGTGCCAGCGTCCTTTTTGACTCGAACACCGGGGAGCTGTTTTTT | CASVLFDSNTGELFF
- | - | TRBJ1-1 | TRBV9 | TGTGCCAGCAGCGTAGACCCGTTCACTGAAGCTTTCTTT | CASSVDPFTEAFF
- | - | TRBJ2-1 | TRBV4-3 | TGCGCCAGCAGCCGAGCAACTACGAGTGAGCAGTTCTTC | CASSRATTSEQFF
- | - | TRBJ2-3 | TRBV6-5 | TGTGCCACCACAACTAGCACAGATACGCAGTATTTT | CATTTSTDTQYF
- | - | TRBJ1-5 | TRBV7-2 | TGTGCCAGCAGCCCCAACCCCGCGGCGGCCGGGCCCCAGCATTTT | CASSPNPAAAGPQHF
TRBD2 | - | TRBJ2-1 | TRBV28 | TGTGCCAGCAGGTTAGCGGGATGGTCCAATGAGCAGTTCTTC | CASRLAGWSNEQFF
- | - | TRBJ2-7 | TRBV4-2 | TGTGCCAGCAGCCAAGAAGGCCTACCTGACGAGCAGTACTTC | CASSQEGLPDEQYF
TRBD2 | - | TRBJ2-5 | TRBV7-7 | TGTGCCAGCAGCTTAGCGTCCACTAGCGGCCAAGAGACCCAGTACTTC | CASSLASTSGQETQYF
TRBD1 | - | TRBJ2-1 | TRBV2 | TGTGCCAGCGCCCGGACAGGGGGCTGGAATGAGCAGTTCTTC | CASARTGGWNEQFF
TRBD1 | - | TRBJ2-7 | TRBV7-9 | TGTGCCAGCAGCCCGGACAGGGGCGTCTACGAGCAGTACTTC | CASSPDRGVYEQYF
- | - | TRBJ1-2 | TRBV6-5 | TGTGCCAGCAGGGCACGGGCGGAATATGGCTACACCTTC | CASRARAEYGYTF
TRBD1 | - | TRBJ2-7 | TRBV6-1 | TGTGCCAGCACCAAAACGGGACAGGGGACCTACGAGCAGTACTTC | CASTKTGQGTYEQYF
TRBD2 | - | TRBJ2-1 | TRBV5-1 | TGCGCCAGCAGCTTGGAGGCTAGCGGAAATGAGCAGTTCTTC | CASSLEASGNEQFF
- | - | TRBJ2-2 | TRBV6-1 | TGTGCCAGCAGTCCCCGACAGGGAGGTACCGGGGAGCTGTTTTTT | CASSPRQGGTGELFF
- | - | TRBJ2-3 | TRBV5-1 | TGCGCCAGCAGCTTGCGGTTACCCTCCACAGATACGCAGTATTTT | CASSLRLPSTDTQYF
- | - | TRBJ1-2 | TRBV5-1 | TGCGCCAGCAGCCTGAGGTCGGGGATGGAGGGCTACACCTTC | CASSLRSGMEGYTF
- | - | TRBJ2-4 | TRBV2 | TGTGCCAGCAGTGTCTCGGCCCTAGCCAAAAACATTCAGTACTTC | CASSVSALAKNIQYF
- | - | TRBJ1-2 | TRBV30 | TGTGCCTGGAGTGTACGGGGGGGCTACACCTTC | CAWSVRGGYTF
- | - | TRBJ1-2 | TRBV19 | TGTGCCAGTAGTATCCGGACACCCCGGGGAGTAGGCTACACCTTC | CASSIRTPRGVGYTF
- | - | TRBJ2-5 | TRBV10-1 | TGCGCCAGCAATGGGGGAGAGGGAGAGACCCAGTACTTC | CASNGGEGETQYF
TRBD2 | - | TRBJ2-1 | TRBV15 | TGTGCCACCAGCCGAGGACTAGTTTCGTATGAGCAGTTCTTC | CATSRGLVSYEQFF
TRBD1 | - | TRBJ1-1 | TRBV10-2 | TGCGCCAGCAGTGAGGGACAGGGGGAATATGGGAACACTGAAGCTTTCTTT | CASSEGQGEYGNTEAFF
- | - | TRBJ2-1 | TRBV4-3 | TGCGCCAGCAGCCAAGACTACGGGAGAGGATTCTATGAGCAGTTCTTC | CASSQDYGRGFYEQFF